Reported below is one T cell receptor (beta chain). Its recognized antigen is unknown. Base quality data are lacking; no much larger clone is found one base away. The source of the sample is a study of T cell changes during pregnancy in multiple sclerosis (dated by TCRdb to between 2018 and 2020). About the investigation overall: The study looked at changes in the T cell repertoire across pregnancy in women with multiple sclerosis.

Library construction relied on the immunoSEQ multiplex PCR assay. Imported from immuneACCESS, the table was reduced by TCRdb to in-frame sequences with V and J called. These copies leave out some clones; in studies compared against another copy, an unresolved V gene accounts for under half, and the cause of the remainder is not known. This sample has 35,000 to 40,000 clones in its table, and roughly nine tenths of those were observed once. About 0.81% of the sample is taken by the ten largest. The TCR comes from a female donor in good health, enrolled as a control in a pregnancy study. This specimen consisted of CD4+ T cells from peripheral blood mononuclear cells, obtained after pregnancy.

The CDR3 protein is CASSEGLAITDNEQFF. The DNA sequence follows: TGTGCCAGCAGTGAGGGACTAGCGATAACCGACAATGAGCAGTTCTTC. This chain joins TRBV2 to TRBJ2-1, and 10 junctional nucleotides match TRBD2. CDR1 and CDR2, per the germline V gene, are SNHLY and FYNNEI. The CDR3 starts with the cysteine, ends with the phenylalanine, and has 16 residues. Of the read, only the CDR3 DNA is kept; its 48 bases are in frame from base 1. V loses 3 bases at its end and J loses 5 bases; junction bases beyond the gene matches: 7.